This T cell receptor (beta chain) was identified during a study of T cell changes during pregnancy in multiple sclerosis. Deletions cut 4 bases from V and 4 bases from J, with 10 bases between. This CDR3 is built from 14 residues. CDR1 and CDR2 (germline): SGHAT, FQNNGV. Here immunoSEQ multiplex PCR was the method, and the copy in TCRdb shows in-frame clones only, minus some. The top ten clones hold more than 1.5% of a sample with roughly 110,000 clones, approximately 90% of them seen once. This receptor was identified in a female donor with multiple sclerosis, enrolled in a pregnancy study. V gene TRBV11-2 combines with J gene TRBJ1-4; tentative D call: TRBD1 (6 bases). This specimen was peripheral blood, taken in the third trimester of pregnancy. The CDR3, as DNA: TGTGCCAGCAGCTATGACAGGCTTAATGAAAAACTGTTTTTT. This sequence encodes CASSYDRLNEKLFF.